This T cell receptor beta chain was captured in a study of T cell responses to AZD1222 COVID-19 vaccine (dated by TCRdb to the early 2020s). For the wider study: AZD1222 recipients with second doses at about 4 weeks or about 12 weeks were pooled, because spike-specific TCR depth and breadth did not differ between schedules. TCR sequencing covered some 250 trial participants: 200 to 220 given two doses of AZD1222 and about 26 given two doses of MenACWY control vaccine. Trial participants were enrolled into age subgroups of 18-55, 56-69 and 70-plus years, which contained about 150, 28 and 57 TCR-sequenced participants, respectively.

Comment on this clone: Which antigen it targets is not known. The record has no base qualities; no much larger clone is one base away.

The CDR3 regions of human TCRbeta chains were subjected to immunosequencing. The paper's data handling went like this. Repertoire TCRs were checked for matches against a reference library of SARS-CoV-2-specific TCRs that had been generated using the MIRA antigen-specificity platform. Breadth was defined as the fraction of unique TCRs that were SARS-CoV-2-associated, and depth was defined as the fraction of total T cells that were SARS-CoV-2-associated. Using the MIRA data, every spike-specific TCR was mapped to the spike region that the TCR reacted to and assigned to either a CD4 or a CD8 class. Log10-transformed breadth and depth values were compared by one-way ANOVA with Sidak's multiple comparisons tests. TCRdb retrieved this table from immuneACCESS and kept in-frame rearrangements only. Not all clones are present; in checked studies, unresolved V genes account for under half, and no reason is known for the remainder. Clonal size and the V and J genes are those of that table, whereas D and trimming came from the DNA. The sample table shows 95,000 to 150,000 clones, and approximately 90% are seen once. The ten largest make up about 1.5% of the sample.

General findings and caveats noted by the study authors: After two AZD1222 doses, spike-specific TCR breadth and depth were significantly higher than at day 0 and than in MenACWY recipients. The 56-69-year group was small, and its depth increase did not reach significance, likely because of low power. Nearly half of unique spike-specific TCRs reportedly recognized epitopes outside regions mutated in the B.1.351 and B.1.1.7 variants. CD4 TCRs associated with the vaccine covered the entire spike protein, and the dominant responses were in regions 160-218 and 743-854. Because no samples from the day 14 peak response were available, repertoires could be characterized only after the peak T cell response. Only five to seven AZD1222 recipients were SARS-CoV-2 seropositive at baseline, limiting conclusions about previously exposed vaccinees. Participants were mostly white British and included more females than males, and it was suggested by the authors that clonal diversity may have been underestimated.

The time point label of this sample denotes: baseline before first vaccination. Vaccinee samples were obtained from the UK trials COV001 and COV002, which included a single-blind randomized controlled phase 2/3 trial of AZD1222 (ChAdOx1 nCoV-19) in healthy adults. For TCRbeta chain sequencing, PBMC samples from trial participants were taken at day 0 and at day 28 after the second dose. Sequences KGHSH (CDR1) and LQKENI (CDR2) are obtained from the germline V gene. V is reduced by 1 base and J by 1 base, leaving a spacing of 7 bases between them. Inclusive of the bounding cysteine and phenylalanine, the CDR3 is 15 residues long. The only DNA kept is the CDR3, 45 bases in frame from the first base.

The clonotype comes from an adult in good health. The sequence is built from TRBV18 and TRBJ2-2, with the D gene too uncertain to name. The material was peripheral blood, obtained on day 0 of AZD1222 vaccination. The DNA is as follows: TGTGCCAGCTCACCACTGCCCGAGAACACCGGGGAGCTGTTTTTT. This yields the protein CASSPLPENTGELFF.